This TCR beta chain was profiled in a study of OX40 agonist ivuxolimab in advanced cancers. Study-level background: With ivuxolimab, an agonistic anti-OX40 (CD134) antibody, patients were treated.

Trimming took 0 bases from V and 6 from J, leaving 19 bases between them. Germline CDR1 reads SGHVS; CDR2 reads FNYEAQ. The CDR3 is 17 amino acids. Sequencing was performed with immunoSEQ multiplex PCR; in TCRdb, only in-frame clones are kept and a portion is missing. The sample yields about 74,000 clones, 85% to 95% seen once. The TCR originated in an adult with an advanced solid tumor such as melanoma, head and neck, liver or kidney cancer. V and J are TRBV7-6 and TRBJ2-3; maybe TRBD1 (5 bases). This sample comprised CD4+ or CD8+ T cells sorted from blood, obtained in a trial of the OX40 agonist ivuxolimab. The CDR3 loop reads CASSLALQGHLWDTQYF. DNA of the CDR3: TGTGCCAGCAGCTTAGCGTTGCAGGGCCATCTATGGGATACGCAGTATTTT.